This T cell receptor (beta chain) was sequenced for a study of blood T cell repertoires in COVID-19. Sequencing used immunoSEQ multiplex PCR; TCRdb keeps in-frame clones, though not all of them. The table has 250,000 to 350,000 clones, approximately 89% seen once. J gave up 2 bases and V 8 bases, and 9 bases lay outside the gene matches. The CDR3 runs 15 residues. The V gene's germline CDR1 is LNHDA and CDR2 SQIVND (reference sequence). The source is a woman aged 25 to 39 who had recovered from COVID-19. This chain connects TRBV19 to TRBJ2-3; 8 bases match TRBD2. Source material: peripheral blood. CDR3 region: CASVRGGYPTDTQYF. In nucleotides, the CDR3 is TGTGCCAGTGTCCGGGGGGGCTACCCCACAGATACGCAGTATTTT.